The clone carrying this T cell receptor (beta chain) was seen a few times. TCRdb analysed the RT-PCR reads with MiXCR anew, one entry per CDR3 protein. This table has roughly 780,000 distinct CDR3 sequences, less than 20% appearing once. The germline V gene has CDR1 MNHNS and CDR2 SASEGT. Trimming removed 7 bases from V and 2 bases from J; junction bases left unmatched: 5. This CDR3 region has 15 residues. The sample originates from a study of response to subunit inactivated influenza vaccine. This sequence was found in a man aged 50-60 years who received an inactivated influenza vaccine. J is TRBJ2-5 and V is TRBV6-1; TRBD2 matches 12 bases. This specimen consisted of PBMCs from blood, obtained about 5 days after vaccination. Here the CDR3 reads CASNRLAGGQETQYF. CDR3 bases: TGTGCCAGCAATCGCCTAGCGGGGGGGCAAGAGACCCAGTACTTC.